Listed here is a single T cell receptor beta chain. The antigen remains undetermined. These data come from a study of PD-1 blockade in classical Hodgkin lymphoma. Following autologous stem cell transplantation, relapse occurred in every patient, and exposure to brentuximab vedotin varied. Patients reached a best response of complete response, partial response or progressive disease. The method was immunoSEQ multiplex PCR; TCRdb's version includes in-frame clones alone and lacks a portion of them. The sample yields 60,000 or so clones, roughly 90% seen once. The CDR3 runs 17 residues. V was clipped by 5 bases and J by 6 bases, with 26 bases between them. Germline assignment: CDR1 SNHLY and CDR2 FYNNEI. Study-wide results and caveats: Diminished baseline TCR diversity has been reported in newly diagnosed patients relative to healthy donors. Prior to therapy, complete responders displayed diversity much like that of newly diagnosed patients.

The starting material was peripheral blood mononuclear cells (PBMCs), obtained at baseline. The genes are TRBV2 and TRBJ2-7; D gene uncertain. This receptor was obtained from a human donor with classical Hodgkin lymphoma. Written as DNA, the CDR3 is TGTGCCAGCAGTCCCTCCCACCCACGGGTACCCATTGGCGAGCAGTACTTC. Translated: CASSPSHPRVPIGEQYF.